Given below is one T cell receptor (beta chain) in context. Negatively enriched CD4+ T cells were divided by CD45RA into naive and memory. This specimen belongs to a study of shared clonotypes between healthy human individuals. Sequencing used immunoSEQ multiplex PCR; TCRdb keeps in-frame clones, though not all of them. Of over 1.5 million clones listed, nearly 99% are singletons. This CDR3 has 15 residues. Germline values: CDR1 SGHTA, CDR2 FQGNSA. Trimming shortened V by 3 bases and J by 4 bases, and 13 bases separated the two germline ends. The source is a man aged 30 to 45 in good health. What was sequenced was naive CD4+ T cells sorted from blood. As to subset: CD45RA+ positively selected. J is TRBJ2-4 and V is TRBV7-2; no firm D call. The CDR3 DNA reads TGTGCCAGCAGCTTGATGCGGACGGCTAAAAACATTCAGTACTTC. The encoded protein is CASSLMRTAKNIQYF.